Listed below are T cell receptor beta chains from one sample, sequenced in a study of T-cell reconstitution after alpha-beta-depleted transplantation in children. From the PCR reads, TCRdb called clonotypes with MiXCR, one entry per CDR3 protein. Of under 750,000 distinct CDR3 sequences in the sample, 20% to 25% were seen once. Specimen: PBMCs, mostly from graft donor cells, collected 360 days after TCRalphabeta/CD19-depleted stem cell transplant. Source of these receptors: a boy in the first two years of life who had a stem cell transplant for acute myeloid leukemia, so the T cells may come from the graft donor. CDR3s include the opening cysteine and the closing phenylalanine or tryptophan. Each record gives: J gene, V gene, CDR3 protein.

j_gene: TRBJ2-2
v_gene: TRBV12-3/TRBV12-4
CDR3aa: CASSLGRVGGELFF

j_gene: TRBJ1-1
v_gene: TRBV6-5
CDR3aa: CASSYPRTGGLNTEAFF

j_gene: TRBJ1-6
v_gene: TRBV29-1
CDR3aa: CSVTDPGIFF

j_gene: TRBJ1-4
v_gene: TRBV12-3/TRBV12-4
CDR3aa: CASRISSGTEAEKLFF

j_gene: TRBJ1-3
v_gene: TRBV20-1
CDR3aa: CSAPVANTIYF

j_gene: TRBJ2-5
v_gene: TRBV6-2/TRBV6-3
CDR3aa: CATAGLSWGLQETQYF

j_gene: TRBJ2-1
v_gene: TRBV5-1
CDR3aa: CASSPGIAYNEQFF

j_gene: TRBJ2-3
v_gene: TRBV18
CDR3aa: CASLPTGTPAQYF

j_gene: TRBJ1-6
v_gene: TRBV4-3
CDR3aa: CASSQDRTVINSPLHF

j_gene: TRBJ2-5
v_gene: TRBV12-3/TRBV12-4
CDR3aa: CASTQGFQETQYF

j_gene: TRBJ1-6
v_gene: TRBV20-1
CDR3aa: CCARDQGRLGSPLHF

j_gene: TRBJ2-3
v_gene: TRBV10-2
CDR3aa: CASRRDRSTDTQYF

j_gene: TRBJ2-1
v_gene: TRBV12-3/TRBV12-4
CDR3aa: CASSFGGPSEQFF

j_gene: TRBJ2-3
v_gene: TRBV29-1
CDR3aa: CSVEDKGAGTDTQYF

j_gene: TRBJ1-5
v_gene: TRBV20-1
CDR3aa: CSARDLGRTNQPQHF

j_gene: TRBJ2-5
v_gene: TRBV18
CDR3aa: CASSPTGLAGSSQETQYF

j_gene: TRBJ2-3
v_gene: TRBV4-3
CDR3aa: CASSQVREVADTQYF

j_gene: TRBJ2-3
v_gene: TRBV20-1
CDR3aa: CSEDGGNTDTQYF

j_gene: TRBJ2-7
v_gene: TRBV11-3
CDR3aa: CASSLAGTSGSYEQYF

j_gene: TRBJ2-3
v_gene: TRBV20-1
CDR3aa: CSARDLLETQYF

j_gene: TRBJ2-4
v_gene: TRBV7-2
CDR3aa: CASSSRTEAKNIQYF

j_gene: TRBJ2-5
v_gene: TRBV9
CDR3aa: CASSGSDQETQYF

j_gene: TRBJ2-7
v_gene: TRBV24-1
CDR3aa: CATSGGQGGSYEQYF

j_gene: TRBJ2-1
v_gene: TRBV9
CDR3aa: CASSVAQPGQWGNEQFF

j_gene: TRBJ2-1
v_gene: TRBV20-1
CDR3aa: CSARGIAGWQFF

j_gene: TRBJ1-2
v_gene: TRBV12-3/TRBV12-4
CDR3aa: CASSAGTEKYGYTF

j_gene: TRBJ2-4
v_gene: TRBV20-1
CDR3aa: CSARRLAGENIQYF

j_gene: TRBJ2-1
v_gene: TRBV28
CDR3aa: CASSFEGRNEQFF

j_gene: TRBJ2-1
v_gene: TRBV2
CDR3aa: CASSVGLEWFF

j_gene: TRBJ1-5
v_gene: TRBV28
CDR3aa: CASPGRAGRGNQPQHF

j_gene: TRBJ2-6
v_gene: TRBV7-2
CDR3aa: CASSLGTAFSGANVLTF

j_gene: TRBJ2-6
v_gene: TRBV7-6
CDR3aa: CASSLVYSGANVLTF

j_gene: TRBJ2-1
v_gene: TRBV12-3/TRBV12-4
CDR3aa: CASRSTAYNEQFF

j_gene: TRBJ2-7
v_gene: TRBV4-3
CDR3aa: CASSQGTATYEQYF

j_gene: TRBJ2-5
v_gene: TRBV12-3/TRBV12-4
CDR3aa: CASSFRSRSETQYF

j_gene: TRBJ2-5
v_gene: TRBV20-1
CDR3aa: CSARNPGRRETQYF

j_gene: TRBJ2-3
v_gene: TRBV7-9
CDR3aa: CASKALTDTQYF

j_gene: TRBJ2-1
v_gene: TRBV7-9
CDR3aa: CASIVRGLSYNEQFF

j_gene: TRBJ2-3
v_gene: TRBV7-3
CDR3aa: CASSLWGQRTDTQYF

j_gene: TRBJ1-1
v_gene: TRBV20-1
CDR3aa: CSARDKSAAGLNTEAFF

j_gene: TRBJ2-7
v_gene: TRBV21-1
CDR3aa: CASSKEGDEQYF

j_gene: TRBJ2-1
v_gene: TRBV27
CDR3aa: CASSLSQHNEQFF

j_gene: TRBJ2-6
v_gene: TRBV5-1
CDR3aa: CASSLKSGANVLTF

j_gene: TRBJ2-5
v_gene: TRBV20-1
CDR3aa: CSADRTTRGETQYF

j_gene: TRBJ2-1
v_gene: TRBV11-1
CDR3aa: CASSPTFPGLAGGPSEQFF

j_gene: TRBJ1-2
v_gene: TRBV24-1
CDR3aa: CATSDPPAVRGYTF

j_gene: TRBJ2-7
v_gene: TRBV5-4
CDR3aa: CASSLSPHEQYF

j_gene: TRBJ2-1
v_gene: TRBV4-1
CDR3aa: CASSQVLAGRNEQFF

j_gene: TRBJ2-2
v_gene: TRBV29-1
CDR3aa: CSVQGATGELFF

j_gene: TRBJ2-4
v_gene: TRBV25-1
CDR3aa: CASSEAGLAKNIQYF

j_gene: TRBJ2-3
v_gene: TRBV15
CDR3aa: CATSRLTSRQFTSTDTQYF

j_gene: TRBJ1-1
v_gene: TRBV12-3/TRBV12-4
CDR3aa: CASSGTGGWTEAFF

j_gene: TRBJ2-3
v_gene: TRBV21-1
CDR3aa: CATLAWRGTDTQYF

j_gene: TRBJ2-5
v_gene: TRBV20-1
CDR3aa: CSAWREGAQETQYF

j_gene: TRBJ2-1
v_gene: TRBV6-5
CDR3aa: CASSYGGAKFF